The 5 T cell receptor beta chains listed next were all sequenced from one sample in a study of monozygotic twins with inflammatory bowel disease. TCRdb reprocessed the 5' RACE reads; each CDR3 protein has one entry and no DNA is given. This repertoire includes about 210,000 distinct CDR3 sequences. The sample consisted of blood. The receptors originated from a human donor with ulcerative colitis or Crohn's disease, or a healthy co-twin of an affected twin (not recorded which).

This rearrangement joins TRBV6-1 to TRBJ1-2; TCRdb returns TRBD1, unconfirmable since there is no DNA. Germline V CDR1 and CDR2: MNHNS, SASEGT. There are 15 residues in the CDR3. The CDR3 protein is CASHDRGRLGYGYTF.

The chain uses TRBV5-5 and TRBJ1-5; TCRdb designates TRBD1, a call that cannot be tested without DNA. Germline V lookup: CDR1 SGHKS, CDR2 YYEKEE (reference sequence). The CDR3 loop spans 15 amino acids. The CDR3 region is CASSPSPGRNQPQHF.

The chain couples TRBV11-2 to TRBJ1-4; TCRdb outputs TRBD1, but without DNA this stays unchecked. Germline lookup yields CDR1 SGHAT and CDR2 FQNNGV. The CDR3 extends over 17 amino acids. CDR3 sequence reads: CASSSGTGGETHFKLFF.

The V and J genes are TRBV12-3 or TRBV12-4 and TRBJ2-3. The CDR3 runs to 13 residues. CDR3 residues: CASSLRSTDTQYF.

This sequence joins TRBV4-1 and TRBJ2-2; with no DNA, the TCRdb D assignment of TRBD1 cannot be verified. This CDR3 spans 16 amino acids. Germline V gene sequence: CDR1 MGHRA, CDR2 YSYEKL. Here the CDR3 reads CASSQPSVGTTGELFF.